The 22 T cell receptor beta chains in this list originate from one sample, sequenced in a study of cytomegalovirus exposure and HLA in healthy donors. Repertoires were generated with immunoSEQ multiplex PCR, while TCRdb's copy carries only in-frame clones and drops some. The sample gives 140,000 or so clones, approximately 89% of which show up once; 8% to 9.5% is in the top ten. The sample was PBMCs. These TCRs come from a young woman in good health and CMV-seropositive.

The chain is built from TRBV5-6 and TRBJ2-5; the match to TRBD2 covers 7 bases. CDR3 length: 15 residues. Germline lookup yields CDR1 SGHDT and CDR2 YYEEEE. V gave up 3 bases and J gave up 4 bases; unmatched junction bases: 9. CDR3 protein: CASSWGTKFGETQYF. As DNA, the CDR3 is TGTGCCAGCAGCTGGGGGACTAAATTTGGAGAGACCCAGTACTTC.

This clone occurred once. The CDR3 here is CASSLRQGNTIYF. The DNA for the CDR3 is TGTGCCAGCAGTCTCCGACAGGGGAACACCATATATTTT. This chain connects TRBV27 to TRBJ1-3; 8 bases align to TRBD1. The CDR3 length is 13 residues. V was pared by 5 bases and J by 7 bases, with 4 bases of the junction left unmatched. Per germline, CDR1 MNHEY and CDR2 SMNVEV (reference sequence).

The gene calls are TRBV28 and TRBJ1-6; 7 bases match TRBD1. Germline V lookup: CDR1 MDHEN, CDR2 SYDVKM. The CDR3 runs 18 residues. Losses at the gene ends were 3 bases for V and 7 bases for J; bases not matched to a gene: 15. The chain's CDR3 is CASSFLRGQQTENSPLHF. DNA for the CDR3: TGTGCCAGCAGTTTTCTTCGGGGACAGCAGACAGAGAATTCACCCCTCCACTTT. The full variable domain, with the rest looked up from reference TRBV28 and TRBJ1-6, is DVKVTQSSRYLVKRTGEKVFLECVQDMDHENMFWYRQDPGLGLRLIYFSYDVKMKEKGDIPEGYSVSREKKERFSLILESASTNQTSMYLCASSFLRGQQTENSPLHFGNGTRLTVT.

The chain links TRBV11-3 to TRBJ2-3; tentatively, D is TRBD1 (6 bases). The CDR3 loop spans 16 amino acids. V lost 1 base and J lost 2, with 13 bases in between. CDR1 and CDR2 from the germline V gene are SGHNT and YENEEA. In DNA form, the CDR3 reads TGTGCCAGCAGCTTAGGGGGGCCTATAGACACAGATACGCAGTATTTT. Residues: CASSLGGPIDTDTQYF. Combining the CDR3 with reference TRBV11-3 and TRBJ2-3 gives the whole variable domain EAGVVQSPRYKIIEKKQPVAFWCNPISGHNTLYWYLQNLGQGPELLIRYENEEAVDDSQLPKDRFSAERLKGVDSTLKIQPAELGDSAVYLCASSLGGPIDTDTQYFGPGTRLTVL.

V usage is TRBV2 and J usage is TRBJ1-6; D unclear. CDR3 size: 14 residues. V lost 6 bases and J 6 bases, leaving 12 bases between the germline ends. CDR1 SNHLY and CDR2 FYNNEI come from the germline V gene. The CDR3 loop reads CASSARTGNSPLHF. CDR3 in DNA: TGTGCCAGCAGCGCCCGGACTGGTAATTCACCCCTCCACTTT.

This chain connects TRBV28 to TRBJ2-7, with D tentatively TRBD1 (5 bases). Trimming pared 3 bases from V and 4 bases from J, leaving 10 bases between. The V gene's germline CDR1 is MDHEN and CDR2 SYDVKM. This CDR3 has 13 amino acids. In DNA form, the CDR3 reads TGTGCCAGCAGTTTCCAGGGAAATTACGAGCAGTACTTC. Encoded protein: CASSFQGNYEQYF.

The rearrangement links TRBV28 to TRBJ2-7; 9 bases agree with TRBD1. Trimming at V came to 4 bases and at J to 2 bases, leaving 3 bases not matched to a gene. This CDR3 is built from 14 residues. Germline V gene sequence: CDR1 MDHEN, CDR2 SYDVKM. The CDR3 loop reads CASSSTGGTYEQYF. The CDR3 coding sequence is TGTGCCAGCAGTTCGACAGGGGGGACCTACGAGCAGTACTTC.

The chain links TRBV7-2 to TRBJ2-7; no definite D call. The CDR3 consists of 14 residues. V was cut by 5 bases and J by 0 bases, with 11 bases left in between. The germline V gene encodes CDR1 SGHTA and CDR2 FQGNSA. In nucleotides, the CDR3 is TGTGCCAGCAGCCTTCCGGGTCTCTCCTACGAGCAGTACTTC. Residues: CASSLPGLSYEQYF.

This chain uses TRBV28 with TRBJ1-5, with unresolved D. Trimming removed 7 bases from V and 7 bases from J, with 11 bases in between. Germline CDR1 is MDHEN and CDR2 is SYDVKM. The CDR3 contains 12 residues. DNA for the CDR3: TGTGCCAGCAATCAGAGGAGCCAGCCCCAGCATTTT. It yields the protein CASNQRSQPQHF.

The CDR3 region is CASSAGTGVSYTF. The CDR3 nucleotides are TGTGCCAGCAGCGCCGGGACAGGGGTTTCTTACACCTTC. This chain joins TRBV9 and TRBJ1-2; 10 positions agree with TRBD1. The V gene end was trimmed by 3 bases and the J gene end by 11 bases; junction bases not matched to a gene: 7. The CDR3 is 13 residues long. Germline V gene data show CDR1 as SGDLS and CDR2 as YYNGEE.

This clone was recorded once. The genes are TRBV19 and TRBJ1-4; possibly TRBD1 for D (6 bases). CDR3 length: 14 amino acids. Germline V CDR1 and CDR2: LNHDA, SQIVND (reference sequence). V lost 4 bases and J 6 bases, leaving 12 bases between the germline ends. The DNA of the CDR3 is TGTGCCAGTAGTACGACAGGTTCGCATGAAAAACTGTTTTTT. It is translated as CASSTTGSHEKLFF. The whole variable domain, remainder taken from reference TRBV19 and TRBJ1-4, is DGGITQSPKYLFRKEGQNVTLSCEQNLNHDAMYWYRQDPGQGLRLIYYSQIVNDFQKGDIAEGYSVSREKKESFPLTVTSAQKNPTAFYLCASSTTGSHEKLFFGSGTQLSVL.

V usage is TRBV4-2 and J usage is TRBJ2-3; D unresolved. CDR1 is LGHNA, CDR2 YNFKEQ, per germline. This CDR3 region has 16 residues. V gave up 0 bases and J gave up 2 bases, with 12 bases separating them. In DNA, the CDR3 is TGTGCCAGCAGCCAAGATTTTGGGCAGTACACAGATACGCAGTATTTT. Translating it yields CASSQDFGQYTDTQYF.

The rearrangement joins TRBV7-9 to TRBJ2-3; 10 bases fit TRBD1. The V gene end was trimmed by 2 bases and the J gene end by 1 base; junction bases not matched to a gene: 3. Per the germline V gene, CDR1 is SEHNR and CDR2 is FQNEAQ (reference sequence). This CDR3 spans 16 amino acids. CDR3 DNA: TGTGCCAGCAGCTTAACGGGGACAGGGGGCACAGATACGCAGTATTTT. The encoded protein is CASSLTGTGGTDTQYF.

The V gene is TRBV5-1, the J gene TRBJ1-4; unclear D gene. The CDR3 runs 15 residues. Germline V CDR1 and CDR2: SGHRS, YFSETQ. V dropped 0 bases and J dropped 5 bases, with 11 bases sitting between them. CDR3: CASSLVPGKNEKLFF. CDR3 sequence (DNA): TGCGCCAGCAGCTTGGTTCCCGGGAAAAATGAAAAACTGTTTTTT.

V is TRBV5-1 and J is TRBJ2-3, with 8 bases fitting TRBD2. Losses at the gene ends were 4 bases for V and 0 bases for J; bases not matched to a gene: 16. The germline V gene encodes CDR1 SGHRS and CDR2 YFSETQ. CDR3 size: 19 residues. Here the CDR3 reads CASSPRGVSGVVSTDTQYF. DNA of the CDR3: TGCGCCAGCAGCCCCCGCGGAGTTAGCGGGGTAGTGAGCACAGATACGCAGTATTTT.

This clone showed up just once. CDR3 protein: CASRRLGGNEKLFF. The CDR3 DNA reads as TGTGCCAGCAGACGCCTGGGGGGTAATGAAAAACTGTTTTTT. The chain is built from TRBV28 and TRBJ1-4, with D tentatively TRBD1 (5 bases). This CDR3 has 14 amino acids. The V and J ends lost 6 bases and 4 bases respectively, with 12 bases between them. Germline CDR1 reads MDHEN; CDR2 reads SYDVKM.

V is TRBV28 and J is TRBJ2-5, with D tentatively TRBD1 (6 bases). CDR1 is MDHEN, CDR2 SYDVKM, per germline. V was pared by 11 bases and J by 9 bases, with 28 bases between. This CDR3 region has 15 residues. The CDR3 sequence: CAAGASTSRGWAQYF. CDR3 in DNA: TGTGCCGCCGGGGCCTCCACTAGTAGGGGGTGGGCCCAGTACTTC.

The CDR3 loop reads CASSVGDTSFYGYTF. The CDR3 region has the DNA TGTGCCAGCAGCGTAGGGGACACCTCATTCTATGGCTACACCTTC. This chain joins TRBV5-6 and TRBJ1-2, with D possibly matching TRBD1 (6 bases). This CDR3 is built from 15 residues. Germline values: CDR1 SGHDT, CDR2 YYEEEE. Deletions cut 4 bases from V and 4 bases from J, with 17 bases between. The full variable domain, completed using reference TRBV5-6 and TRBJ1-2, is DAGVTQSPTHLIKTRGQQVTLRCSPKSGHDTVSWYQQALGQGPQFIFQYYEEEERQRGNFPDRFSGHQFPNYSSELNVNALLLGDSALYLCASSVGDTSFYGYTFGSGTRLTVV.

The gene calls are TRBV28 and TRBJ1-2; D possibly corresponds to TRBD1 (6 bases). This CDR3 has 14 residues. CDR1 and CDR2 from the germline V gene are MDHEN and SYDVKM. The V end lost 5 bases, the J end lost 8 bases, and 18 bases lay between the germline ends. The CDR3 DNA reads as TGTGCCAGCAGTGCAACAGGGCTTGGACGCGGCTACACCTTC. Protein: CASSATGLGRGYTF.

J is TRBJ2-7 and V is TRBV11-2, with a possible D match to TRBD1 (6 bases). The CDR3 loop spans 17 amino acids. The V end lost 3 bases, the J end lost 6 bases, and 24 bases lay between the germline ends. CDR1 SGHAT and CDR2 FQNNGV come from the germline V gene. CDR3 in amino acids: CASSFDATTGLNGEQYF. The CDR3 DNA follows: TGTGCCAGCAGCTTCGACGCTACAACAGGGCTTAATGGCGAGCAGTACTTC.

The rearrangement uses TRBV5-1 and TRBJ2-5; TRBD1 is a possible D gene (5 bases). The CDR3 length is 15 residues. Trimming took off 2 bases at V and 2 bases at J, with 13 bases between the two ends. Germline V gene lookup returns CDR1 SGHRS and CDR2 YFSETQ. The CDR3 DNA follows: TGCGCCAGCAGCTTCAGAGGAACAGGTCAAGAGACCCAGTACTTC. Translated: CASSFRGTGQETQYF.

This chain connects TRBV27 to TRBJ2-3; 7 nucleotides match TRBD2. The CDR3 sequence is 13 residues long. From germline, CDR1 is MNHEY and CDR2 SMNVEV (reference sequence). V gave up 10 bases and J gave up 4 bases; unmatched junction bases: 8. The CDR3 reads CATRGRGPDTQYF. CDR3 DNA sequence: TGTGCCACCCGGGGGAGGGGTCCAGATACGCAGTATTTT.